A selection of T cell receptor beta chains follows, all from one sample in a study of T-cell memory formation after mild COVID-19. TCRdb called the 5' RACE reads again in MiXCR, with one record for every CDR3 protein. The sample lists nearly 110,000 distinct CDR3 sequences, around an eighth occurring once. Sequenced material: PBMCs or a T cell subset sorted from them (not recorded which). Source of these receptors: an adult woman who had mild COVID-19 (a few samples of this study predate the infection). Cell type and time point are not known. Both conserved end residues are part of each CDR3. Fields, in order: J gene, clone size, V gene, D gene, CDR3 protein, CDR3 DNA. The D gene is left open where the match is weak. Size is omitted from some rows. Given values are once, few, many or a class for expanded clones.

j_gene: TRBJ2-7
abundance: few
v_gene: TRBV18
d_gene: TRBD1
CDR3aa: CASSPGRDRGRDYEQYF
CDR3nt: TGTGCCAGCTCACCCGGCCGGGACAGGGGCCGGGACTACGAGCAGTACTTC

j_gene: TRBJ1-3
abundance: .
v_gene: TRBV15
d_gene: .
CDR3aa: CATMGSGNTIYF
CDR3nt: TGTGCCACCATGGGATCTGGAAACACCATATATTTT

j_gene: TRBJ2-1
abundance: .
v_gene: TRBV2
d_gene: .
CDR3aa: CASSELAHNEQFF
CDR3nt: TGTGCCAGCAGTGAGCTGGCGCACAATGAGCAGTTCTTC

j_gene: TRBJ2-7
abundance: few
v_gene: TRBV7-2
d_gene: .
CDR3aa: CASSGQPYEQYF
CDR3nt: TGTGCCAGCTCCGGACAGCCCTACGAGCAGTACTTC

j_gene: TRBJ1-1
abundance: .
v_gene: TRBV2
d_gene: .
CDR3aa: CASRDNSEAFF
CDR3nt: TGTGCCAGCAGGGATAACAGTGAAGCTTTCTTT

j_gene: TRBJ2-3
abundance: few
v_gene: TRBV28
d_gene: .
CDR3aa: CASRLGPDTQYF
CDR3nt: TGTGCCAGCAGATTAGGACCGGATACGCAGTATTTT

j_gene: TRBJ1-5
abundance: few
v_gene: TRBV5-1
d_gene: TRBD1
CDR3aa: CASSWTGQSNQPQHF
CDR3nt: TGCGCCAGCAGCTGGACAGGACAAAGCAATCAGCCCCAGCATTTT

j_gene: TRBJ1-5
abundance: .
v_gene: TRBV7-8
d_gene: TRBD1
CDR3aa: CASSTWTGEGQPQHF
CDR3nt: TGTGCCAGCAGCACCTGGACAGGTGAAGGTCAGCCCCAGCATTTT

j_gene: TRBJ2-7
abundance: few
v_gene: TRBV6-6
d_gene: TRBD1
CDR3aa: CASRSGAGGIPYEQYF
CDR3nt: TGTGCCAGCAGGTCGGGGGCAGGGGGCATTCCTTACGAGCAGTACTTC

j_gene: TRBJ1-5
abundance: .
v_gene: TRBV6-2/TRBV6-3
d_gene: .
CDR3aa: CASSYGVLRARGNQPQHF
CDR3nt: TGTGCCAGCAGTTATGGGGTCCTCCGGGCCCGAGGCAATCAGCCCCAGCATTTT

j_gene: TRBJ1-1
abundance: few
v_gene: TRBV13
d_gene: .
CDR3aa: CASSSPPQGEAFF
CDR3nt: TGTGCCAGCAGCTCGCCCCCCCAGGGTGAAGCTTTCTTT

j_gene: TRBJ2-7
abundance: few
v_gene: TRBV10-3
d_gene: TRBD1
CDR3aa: CATAEDRASYEQYF
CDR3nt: TGTGCCACCGCGGAGGACAGGGCGAGCTACGAGCAGTACTTC

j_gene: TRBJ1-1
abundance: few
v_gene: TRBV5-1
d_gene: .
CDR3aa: CASSLAAISNTEAFF
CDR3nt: TGCGCCAGCAGCTTGGCCGCGATCAGTAACACTGAAGCTTTCTTT

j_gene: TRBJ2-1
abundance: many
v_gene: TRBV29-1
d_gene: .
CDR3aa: CSVAWGAGEQFF
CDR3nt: TGCAGCGTCGCCTGGGGGGCGGGTGAGCAGTTCTTC

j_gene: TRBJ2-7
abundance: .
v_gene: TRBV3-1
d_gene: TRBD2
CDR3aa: CASSPTSSGRAHEQYF
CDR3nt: TGTGCCAGCAGCCCTACCTCTAGCGGGAGGGCCCACGAGCAGTACTTC

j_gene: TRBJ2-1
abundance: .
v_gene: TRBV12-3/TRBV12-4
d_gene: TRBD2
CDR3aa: CASSFLAGVGEQFF
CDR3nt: TGTGCCAGCAGTTTTCTAGCGGGAGTCGGGGAGCAGTTCTTC

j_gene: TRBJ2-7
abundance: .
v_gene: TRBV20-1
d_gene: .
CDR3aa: CSARSRSSYEQYF
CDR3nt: TGCAGTGCTAGAAGTCGTAGCTCCTACGAGCAGTACTTC

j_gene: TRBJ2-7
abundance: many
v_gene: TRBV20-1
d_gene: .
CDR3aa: CSARGGAGVAGEQYF
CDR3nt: TGCAGTGCTAGAGGAGGGGCAGGGGTGGCGGGAGAGCAGTACTTC

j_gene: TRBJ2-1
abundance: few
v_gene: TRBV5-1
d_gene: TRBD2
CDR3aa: CASSQYPVSGVYNEQFF
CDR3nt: TGCGCCAGCAGTCAATACCCCGTAAGCGGGGTGTACAATGAGCAGTTCTTC

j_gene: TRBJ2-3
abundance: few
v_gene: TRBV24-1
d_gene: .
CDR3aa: CATGPRDTQYF
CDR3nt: TGTGCCACCGGGCCCAGGGATACGCAGTATTTT

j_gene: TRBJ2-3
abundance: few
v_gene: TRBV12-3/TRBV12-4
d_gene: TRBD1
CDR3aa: CASSPRGQVLDTQYF
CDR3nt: TGTGCCAGCAGTCCCCGGGGACAGGTTTTAGATACGCAGTATTTT

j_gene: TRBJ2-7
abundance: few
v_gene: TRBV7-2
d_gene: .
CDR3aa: CAILQGGYEQYF
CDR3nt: TGTGCCATCCTCCAGGGGGGTTACGAGCAGTACTTC

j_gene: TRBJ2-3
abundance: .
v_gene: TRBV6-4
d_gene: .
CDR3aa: CASSDGAEDTQYF
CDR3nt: TGTGCCAGCAGTGACGGGGCGGAAGATACGCAGTATTTT